The entry that follows covers one T cell receptor (beta chain) sequence. Seattle researchers signed up patients amid active infection and tracked them longitudinally. Per the original methods: Reference gene primer amplification gave nucleated cell count estimates. TCRdb keeps only in-frame clones here, not all; method: immunoSEQ multiplex PCR. V and J calls plus clone size are reproduced from that table; the DNA served to infer D and trimming. The table shows about 480,000 clones, with 89% occurring only once. This specimen belongs to a study of blood T cell repertoires in COVID-19. Study background: The origin of the acute and convalescent COVID-19 samples was the United States, Italy and Spain.

V lost 3 bases to trimming and J lost 9 bases; unmatched junction nucleotides: 8. Germline V gene lookup returns CDR1 SGHNT and CDR2 YYREEE (reference sequence). This CDR3 is 16 amino acids long. Sequenced material: peripheral blood. The genes are TRBV5-4 and TRBJ2-1; 14 positions agree with TRBD2. This receptor was obtained from a man in his late teens or twenties with COVID-19, enrolled during active disease. CDR3 sequence (DNA): TGTGCCAGCAGCTCTGGGACTAGCGGGGGAGTCGGTGAGCAGTTCTTC. This codes for CASSSGTSGGVGEQFF.